The present TCR beta chain was sequenced within a study of T-cell memory formation after mild COVID-19. Study summary: Among the donors, TCR clusters were largely specific to each donor. Overall study results and limits: CD4+ contracting clones were mainly CM and EM; CD8+ ones, EMRA. Whether day 37 second-wave clones are SARS-CoV-2-specific was not confirmed.

This clonotype was observed a few times. As yet, its antigen is unknown. One entry per CDR3 protein results from TCRdb running MiXCR on the 5' RACE reads. This table holds approximately 400,000 distinct CDR3 sequences, 24% found once. Germline V gene sequence: CDR1 SGHNT, CDR2 YYREEE (reference sequence). This CDR3 is 12 amino acids long. Trimming took 1 base from V and 5 from J, leaving 7 bases between them. This chain joins TRBV5-4 and TRBJ2-7; weak D call: TRBD1 (5 bases). The sample was PBMCs or a T cell subset sorted from them (not recorded which). The receptor's source is an adult woman who had mild COVID-19 (a few samples of this study predate the infection). Cell type and time point are not known. The CDR3 spells CASSLPGNEQYF. Written as DNA, the CDR3 is TGTGCCAGCAGCTTGCCAGGGAACGAGCAGTACTTC.